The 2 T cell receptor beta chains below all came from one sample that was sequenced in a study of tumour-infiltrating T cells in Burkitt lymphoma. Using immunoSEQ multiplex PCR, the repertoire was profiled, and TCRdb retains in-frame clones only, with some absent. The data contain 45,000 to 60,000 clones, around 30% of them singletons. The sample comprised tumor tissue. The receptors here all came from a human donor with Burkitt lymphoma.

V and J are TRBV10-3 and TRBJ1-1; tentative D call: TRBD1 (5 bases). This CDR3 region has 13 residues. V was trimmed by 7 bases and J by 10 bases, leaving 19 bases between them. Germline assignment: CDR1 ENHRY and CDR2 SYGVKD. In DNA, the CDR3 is TGTGCCATCACCGAGTCCCCCAGGGAATCAGCTTTCTTT. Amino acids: CAITESPRESAFF.

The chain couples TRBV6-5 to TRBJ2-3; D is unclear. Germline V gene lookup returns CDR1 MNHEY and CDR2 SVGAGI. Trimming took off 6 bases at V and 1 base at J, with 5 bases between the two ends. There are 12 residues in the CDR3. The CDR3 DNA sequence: TGTGCCAGCAGACGGGGCACAGATACGCAGTATTTT. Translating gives CASRRGTDTQYF.